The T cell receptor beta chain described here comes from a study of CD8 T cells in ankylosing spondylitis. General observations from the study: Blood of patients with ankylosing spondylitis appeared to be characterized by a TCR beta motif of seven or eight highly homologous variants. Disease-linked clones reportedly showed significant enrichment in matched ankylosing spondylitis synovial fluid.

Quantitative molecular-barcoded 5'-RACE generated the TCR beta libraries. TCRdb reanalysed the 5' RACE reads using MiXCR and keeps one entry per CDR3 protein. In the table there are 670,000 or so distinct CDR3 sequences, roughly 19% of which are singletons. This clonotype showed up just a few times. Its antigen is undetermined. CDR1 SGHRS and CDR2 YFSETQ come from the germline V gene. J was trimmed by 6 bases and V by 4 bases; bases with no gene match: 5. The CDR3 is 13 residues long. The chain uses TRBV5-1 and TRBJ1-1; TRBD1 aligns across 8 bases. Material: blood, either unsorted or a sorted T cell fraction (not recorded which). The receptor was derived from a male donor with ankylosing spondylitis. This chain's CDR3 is CASSDLTGAEAFF. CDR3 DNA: TGCGCCAGCAGCGACTTGACAGGGGCTGAAGCTTTCTTT.